This entry concerns a single T cell receptor (beta chain). Its antigen is still unknown. CDR3 length equals 14 residues. J lost 3 bases, V lost 6 bases, and 3 bases had no gene match. Germline V gene lookup returns CDR1 MNHEY and CDR2 SMNVEV (reference sequence). Measured with immunoSEQ multiplex PCR; TCRdb has only the in-frame clones, and not every one. The sample gives about 8,100 clones, approximately 88% of which show up once; more than 4% is in the top ten. This specimen comes from a study of T cell clonotyping in hematopoietic cell transplantation. General study findings and limits: Recipient TCR diversity dropped after transplant; expanded clonotypes rose from day 30 to 180. Broader posttransplant TCR repertoire diversity was predicted by graft donor and pretransplant recipient Inverse Simpson Index values.

The rearrangement links TRBV27 to TRBJ1-5, with 9 bases aligning to TRBD1. This sample comprised peripheral blood mononuclear cells, obtained at the time of graft-versus-host disease after allogeneic stem cell transplant. The TCR comes from a male patient between 60 and 69 years old who had an allogeneic stem cell transplant from a related donor, so the T cells may come from the graft donor. Some clones in this sample may be carry-over from other donors' samples. CDR3 protein: CASSTGGPNQPQHF. CDR3 DNA sequence: TGTGCCAGCAGCACAGGGGGCCCCAATCAGCCCCAGCATTTT.